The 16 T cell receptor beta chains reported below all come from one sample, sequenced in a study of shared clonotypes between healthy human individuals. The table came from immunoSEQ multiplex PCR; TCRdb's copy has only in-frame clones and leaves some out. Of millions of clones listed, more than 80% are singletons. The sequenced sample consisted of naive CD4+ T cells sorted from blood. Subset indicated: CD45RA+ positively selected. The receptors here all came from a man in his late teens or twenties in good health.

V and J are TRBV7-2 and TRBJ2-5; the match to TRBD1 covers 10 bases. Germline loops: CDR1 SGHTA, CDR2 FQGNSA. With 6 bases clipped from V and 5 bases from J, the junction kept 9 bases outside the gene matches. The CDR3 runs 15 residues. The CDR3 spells CASREGQGFGETQYF. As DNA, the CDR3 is TGTGCCAGCAGGGAGGGACAGGGGTTTGGGGAGACCCAGTACTTC.

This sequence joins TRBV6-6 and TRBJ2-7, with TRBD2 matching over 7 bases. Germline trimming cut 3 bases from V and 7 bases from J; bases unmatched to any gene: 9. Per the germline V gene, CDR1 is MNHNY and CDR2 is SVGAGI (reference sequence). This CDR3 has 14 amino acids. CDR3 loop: CASSYGLADPEQYF. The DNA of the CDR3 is TGTGCCAGCAGTTATGGGCTAGCGGACCCGGAGCAGTACTTC.

CDR3 protein: CAWSAGPPGGYTF. CDR3 DNA: TGTGCCTGGAGTGCAGGCCCACCCGGGGGCTACACCTTC. The chain uses TRBV30 and TRBJ1-2; no definite D call. Germline V CDR1 and CDR2: GTSNPN, SVGIG (reference sequence). The CDR3 length is 13 residues. V was cut by 1 base and J by 8 bases, with 14 bases left in between.

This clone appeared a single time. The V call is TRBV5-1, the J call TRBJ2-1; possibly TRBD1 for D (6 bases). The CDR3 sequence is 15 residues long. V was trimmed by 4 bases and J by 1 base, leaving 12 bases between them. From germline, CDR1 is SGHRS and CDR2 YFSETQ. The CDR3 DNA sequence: TGCGCCAGCAGCGTGGACAGCCTATCCTACAATGAGCAGTTCTTC. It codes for CASSVDSLSYNEQFF.

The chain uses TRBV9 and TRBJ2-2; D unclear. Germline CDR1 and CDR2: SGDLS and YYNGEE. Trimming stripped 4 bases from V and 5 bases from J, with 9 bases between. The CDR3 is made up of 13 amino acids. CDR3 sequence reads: CASSIDGTGELFF. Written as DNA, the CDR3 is TGTGCCAGCAGCATAGACGGAACCGGGGAGCTGTTTTTT. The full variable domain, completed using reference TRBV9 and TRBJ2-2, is DSGVTQTPKHLITATGQRVTLRCSPRSGDLSVYWYQQSLDQGLQFLIQYYNGEERAKGNILERFSAQQFPDLHSELNLSSLELGDSALYFCASSIDGTGELFFGEGSRLTVL.

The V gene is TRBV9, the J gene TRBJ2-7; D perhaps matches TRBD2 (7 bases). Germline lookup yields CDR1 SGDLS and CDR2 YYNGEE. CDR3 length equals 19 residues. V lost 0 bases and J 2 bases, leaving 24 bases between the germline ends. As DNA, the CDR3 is TGTGCCAGCAGCGTAGAGGCAGGGGCAGGAGCGGGACCCGCCTACGAGCAGTACTTC. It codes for CASSVEAGAGAGPAYEQYF.

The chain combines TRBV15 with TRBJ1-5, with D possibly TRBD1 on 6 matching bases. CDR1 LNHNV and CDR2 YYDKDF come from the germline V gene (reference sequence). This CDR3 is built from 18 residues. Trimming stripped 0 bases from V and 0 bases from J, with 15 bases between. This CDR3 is CATSRDYSAGDSNQPQHF. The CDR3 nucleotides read TGTGCCACCAGCAGAGATTATTCGGCAGGGGATAGCAATCAGCCCCAGCATTTT.

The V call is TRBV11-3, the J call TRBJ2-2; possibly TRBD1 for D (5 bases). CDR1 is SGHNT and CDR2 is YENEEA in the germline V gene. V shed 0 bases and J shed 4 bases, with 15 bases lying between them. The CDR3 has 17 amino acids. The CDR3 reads CASSLEHWQGGTGELFF. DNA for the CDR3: TGTGCCAGCAGCTTAGAGCATTGGCAGGGTGGCACCGGGGAGCTGTTTTTT. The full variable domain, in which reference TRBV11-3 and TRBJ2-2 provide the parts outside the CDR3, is EAGVVQSPRYKIIEKKQPVAFWCNPISGHNTLYWYLQNLGQGPELLIRYENEEAVDDSQLPKDRFSAERLKGVDSTLKIQPAELGDSAVYLCASSLEHWQGGTGELFFGEGSRLTVL.

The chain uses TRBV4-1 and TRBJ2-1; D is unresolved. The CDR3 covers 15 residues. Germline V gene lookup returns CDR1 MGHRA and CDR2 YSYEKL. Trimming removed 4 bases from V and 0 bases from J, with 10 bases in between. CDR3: CASSRAMSSYNEQFF. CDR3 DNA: TGCGCCAGCAGCCGCGCTATGAGCTCCTACAATGAGCAGTTCTTC.

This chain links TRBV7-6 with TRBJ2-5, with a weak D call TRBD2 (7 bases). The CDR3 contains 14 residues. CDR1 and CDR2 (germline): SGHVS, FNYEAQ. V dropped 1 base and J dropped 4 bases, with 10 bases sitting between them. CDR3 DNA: TGTGCCAGCAGCTTAGTGGGGGGGCTAGAGACCCAGTACTTC. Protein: CASSLVGGLETQYF.

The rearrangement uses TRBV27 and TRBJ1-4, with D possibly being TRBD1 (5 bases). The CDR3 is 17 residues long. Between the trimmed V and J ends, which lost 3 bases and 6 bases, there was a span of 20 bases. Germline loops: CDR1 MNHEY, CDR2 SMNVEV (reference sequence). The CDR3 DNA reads TGTGCCAGCAGTTTTGAGGGACCTCCGAGGGGACATGAAAAACTGTTTTTT. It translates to CASSFEGPPRGHEKLFF.

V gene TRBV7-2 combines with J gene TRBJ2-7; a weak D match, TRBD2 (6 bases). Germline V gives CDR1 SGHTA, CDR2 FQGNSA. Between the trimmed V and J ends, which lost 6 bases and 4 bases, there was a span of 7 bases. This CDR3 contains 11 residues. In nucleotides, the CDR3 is TGTGCCAGCAGGGAGGGGTACGAGCAGTACTTC. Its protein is CASREGYEQYF.

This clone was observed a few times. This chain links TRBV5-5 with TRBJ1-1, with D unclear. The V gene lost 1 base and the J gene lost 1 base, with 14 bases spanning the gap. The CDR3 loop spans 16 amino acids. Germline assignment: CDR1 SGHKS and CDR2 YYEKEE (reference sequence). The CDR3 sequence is CASSLIGGRWNTEAFF. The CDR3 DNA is TGTGCCAGCAGCTTGATCGGTGGCAGGTGGAACACTGAAGCTTTCTTT.

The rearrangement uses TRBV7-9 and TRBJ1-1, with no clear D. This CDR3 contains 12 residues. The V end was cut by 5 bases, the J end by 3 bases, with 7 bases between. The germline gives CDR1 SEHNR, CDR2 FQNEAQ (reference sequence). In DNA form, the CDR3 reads TGTGCCAGCAGCAAGAGTGACACTGAAGCTTTCTTT. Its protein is CASSKSDTEAFF.

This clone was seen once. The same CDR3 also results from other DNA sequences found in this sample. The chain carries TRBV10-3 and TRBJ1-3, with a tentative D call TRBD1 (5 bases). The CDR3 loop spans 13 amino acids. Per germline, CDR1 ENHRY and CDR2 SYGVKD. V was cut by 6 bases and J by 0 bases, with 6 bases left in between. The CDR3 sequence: CAISGGSGNTIYF. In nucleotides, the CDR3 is TGTGCCATCAGCGGGGGCTCTGGAAACACCATATATTTT.

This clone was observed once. CDR3 coding DNA: TGCGCCAGCAGCGACGATAGCGTGGAAGGAAACACCATATATTTT. It translates to CASSDDSVEGNTIYF. V is TRBV4-1 and J is TRBJ1-3; D remains ambiguous. The germline V gene encodes CDR1 MGHRA and CDR2 YSYEKL. This CDR3 is built from 15 residues. V gave up 5 bases and J gave up 4 bases, with 15 bases separating them.